The rows below give T cell receptor beta chains drawn from one sample of a study of shared clonotypes between healthy human individuals. TCRdb's table, derived via immunoSEQ multiplex PCR, lists solely in-frame clones and lacks some. Among fewer than 650,000 clones listed, roughly four fifths were seen once. Input material: PBMCs. The receptors derive from a woman aged 40-49 years in good health. Some clones in this sample may be carry-over from other donors' samples. Both conserved end residues are part of each CDR3. The order of the fields is CDR3 length, clone size, V gene, J gene, D gene, CDR3 protein, CDR3 DNA. The D gene is left open where the match is weak. Expanded clones get a size class; other rows say once, few or many, or leave the size out.

length: 15
size: -
V: TRBV9
J: TRBJ2-7
D: TRBD2
CDR3: CASSPRAGESYEQYF
DNA: TGTGCCAGCAGCCCCCGCGCGGGAGAATCCTACGAGCAGTACTTC

length: 15
size: -
V: TRBV28
J: TRBJ1-1
D: -
CDR3: CASAPPLGRDTEAFF
DNA: TGTGCCAGCGCACCACCCCTTGGTAGGGACACTGAAGCTTTCTTT

length: 13
size: -
V: TRBV28
J: TRBJ1-2
D: -
CDR3: CASSPIDLYGYTF
DNA: TGTGCCAGCAGTCCGATAGATCTTTATGGCTACACCTTC

length: 13
size: -
V: TRBV19
J: TRBJ2-7
D: -
CDR3: CASSVGTHYEQYF
DNA: TGTGCCAGTAGCGTTGGCACCCACTACGAGCAGTACTTC

length: 17
size: -
V: TRBV4-2
J: TRBJ2-3
D: TRBD2
CDR3: CASSQVIAGAGTDTQYF
DNA: TGTGCCAGCAGCCAAGTAATAGCGGGAGCCGGGACAGATACGCAGTATTTT

length: 13
size: -
V: TRBV6-1
J: TRBJ2-5
D: TRBD1
CDR3: CASSWTGRETQYF
DNA: TGTGCCAGCAGTTGGACAGGGAGGGAGACCCAGTACTTC

length: 16
size: -
V: TRBV7-2
J: TRBJ2-5
D: TRBD1
CDR3: CASSLDSGRGHETQYF
DNA: TGTGCCAGCAGCTTAGATTCTGGCAGGGGGCATGAGACCCAGTACTTC

length: 13
size: -
V: TRBV7-2
J: TRBJ2-3
D: -
CDR3: CASSIRQADTQYF
DNA: TGTGCCAGCAGCATAAGACAGGCAGATACGCAGTATTTT

length: 11
size: -
V: TRBV5-1
J: TRBJ2-7
D: -
CDR3: CASSEAYEQYF
DNA: TGCGCCAGCAGCGAGGCCTACGAGCAGTACTTC

length: 14
size: -
V: TRBV5-1
J: TRBJ2-7
D: -
CDR3: CASSARDGTYEQYF
DNA: TGCGCCAGCAGCGCCCGGGACGGTACCTACGAGCAGTACTTC

length: 14
size: -
V: TRBV2
J: TRBJ1-5
D: -
CDR3: CASSEVTVNQPQHF
DNA: TGTGCCAGCAGTGAGGTAACAGTAAATCAGCCCCAGCATTTT

length: 14
size: -
V: TRBV28
J: TRBJ2-1
D: TRBD1
CDR3: CASRTGEHYNEQFF
DNA: TGTGCCAGCCGGACAGGGGAACACTACAATGAGCAGTTCTTC

length: 12
size: -
V: TRBV5-6
J: TRBJ1-2
D: -
CDR3: CASSLGYGGYTF
DNA: TGTGCCAGCAGCTTAGGATACGGCGGCTACACCTTC

length: 12
size: -
V: TRBV5-1
J: TRBJ2-1
D: -
CDR3: CASSLGRNEQFF
DNA: TGCGCCAGCAGCTTGGGCAGAAATGAGCAGTTCTTC

length: 14
size: -
V: TRBV7-9
J: TRBJ2-3
D: TRBD1
CDR3: CASSTGGLTDTQYF
DNA: TGTGCCAGCAGCACAGGGGGGCTCACAGATACGCAGTATTTT

length: 15
size: -
V: TRBV5-6
J: TRBJ2-7
D: TRBD1
CDR3: CASSQETGSSYEQYF
DNA: TGTGCCAGCAGCCAGGAGACAGGGAGCTCCTACGAGCAGTACTTC

length: 15
size: few
V: TRBV5-8
J: TRBJ2-1
D: -
CDR3: CASRRRGLPTNEQFF
DNA: TGTGCCAGCAGACGTCGGGGCCTACCAACTAATGAGCAGTTCTTC

length: 15
size: -
V: TRBV30
J: TRBJ2-3
D: TRBD1
CDR3: CAWIGTVTATDTQYF
DNA: TGTGCCTGGATAGGGACAGTGACTGCCACAGATACGCAGTATTTT

length: 15
size: -
V: TRBV18
J: TRBJ1-1
D: -
CDR3: CASPLSTQLNTEAFF
DNA: TGTGCCAGCCCGCTGTCGACACAGTTGAACACTGAAGCTTTCTTT

length: 13
size: few
V: TRBV6-6
J: TRBJ2-6
D: TRBD1
CDR3: CASSFGTGNVLTF
DNA: TGTGCCAGCAGTTTCGGGACAGGGAACGTCCTGACTTTC

length: 16
size: -
V: TRBV5-6
J: TRBJ1-2
D: -
CDR3: CASSWVPGAANYGYTF
DNA: TGTGCCAGCTCTTGGGTCCCAGGGGCCGCTAACTATGGCTACACCTTC

length: 15
size: few
V: TRBV19
J: TRBJ2-7
D: -
CDR3: CASSHLTGRGGEQYF
DNA: TGTGCCAGTAGTCACCTGACAGGGAGGGGTGGCGAGCAGTACTTC

length: 15
size: -
V: TRBV30
J: TRBJ1-3
D: TRBD1
CDR3: CAWSPPGQAGNTIYF
DNA: TGTGCCTGGAGTCCACCGGGACAGGCTGGAAACACCATATATTTT

length: 18
size: -
V: TRBV28
J: TRBJ2-2
D: TRBD2
CDR3: CASSPGLAGGSRAGELFF
DNA: TGTGCCAGCAGTCCCGGACTAGCGGGAGGGTCTCGTGCCGGGGAGCTGTTTTTT

length: 17
size: -
V: TRBV4-1
J: TRBJ2-7
D: TRBD2
CDR3: CASSQTVQLAGPYEQYF
DNA: TGCGCCAGCAGCCAGACCGTGCAACTAGCGGGCCCGTACGAGCAGTACTTC

length: 14
size: many
V: TRBV27
J: TRBJ1-4
D: -
CDR3: CASSLAATNEKLFF
DNA: TGTGCCAGCAGTTTAGCTGCAACTAATGAAAAACTGTTTTTT